This is a list of T cell receptor beta chains from one sample in a study of memory CD4+ T cells and cytomegalovirus serostatus. TCRdb's table, derived via immunoSEQ multiplex PCR, lists solely in-frame clones and lacks some. The table includes approximately 52,000 clones, 75% to 85% detected once. Sequenced material: memory CD4+ T cells from blood. Receptor source: an adult in good health and CMV-seronegative. The CDR3 runs from the conserved cysteine through the conserved F or W. Fields, in order: D gene, V gene, J gene, clone size, CDR3 protein, CDR3 DNA. A D gene is named only where the DNA matches it firmly. The size of a clone is reported for some rows only, either as once, few or many, or as a class for expanded clones.

D: TRBD1
V: TRBV11-2
J: TRBJ1-6
size: .
CDR3: CASSLAPRQGSRNSPLHF
DNA: TGTGCCAGCAGTCTAGCACCGAGACAGGGCTCCCGGAATTCACCCCTCCACTTT

D: .
V: TRBV4-2
J: TRBJ1-2
size: .
CDR3: CASSQDGADTNYGYTF
DNA: TGTGCCAGCAGCCAAGATGGCGCAGATACTAACTATGGCTACACCTTC

D: .
V: TRBV7-8
J: TRBJ2-7
size: .
CDR3: CASSLAPGVTYEQYF
DNA: TGTGCCAGCAGCTTAGCACCCGGAGTAACCTACGAGCAGTACTTC

D: .
V: TRBV6-5
J: TRBJ1-2
size: .
CDR3: CASSYSYLGGYTF
DNA: TGTGCCAGCAGTTACTCGTATCTGGGTGGCTACACCTTC

D: TRBD2
V: TRBV7-2
J: TRBJ2-1
size: .
CDR3: CASSRPGLAGTHEQFF
DNA: TGTGCCAGCAGCCGGCCCGGGCTAGCGGGGACACATGAGCAGTTCTTC

D: .
V: TRBV6-4
J: TRBJ2-6
size: .
CDR3: CASSDSNRDNVLTF
DNA: TGTGCCAGCAGTGACTCCAACAGGGACAACGTCCTGACTTTC

D: TRBD1
V: TRBV19
J: TRBJ1-5
size: few
CDR3: CASSGTGFDSNQPQHF
DNA: TGTGCCAGTTCCGGGACAGGATTCGATAGCAATCAGCCCCAGCATTTT

D: TRBD1
V: TRBV2
J: TRBJ1-1
size: .
CDR3: CASSERGRLAEAFF
DNA: TGTGCCAGCAGTGAGAGGGGGCGGCTAGCTGAAGCTTTCTTT

D: .
V: TRBV7-2
J: TRBJ2-5
size: few
CDR3: CASSLGPLSGETQYF
DNA: TGTGCCAGCAGCCTGGGACCGTTGAGTGGGGAGACCCAGTACTTC

D: TRBD1
V: TRBV28
J: TRBJ2-2
size: once
CDR3: CASSLGTGRTGELFF
DNA: TGTGCCAGCAGTCTTGGGACAGGGAGGACCGGGGAGCTGTTTTTT

D: .
V: TRBV6-6
J: TRBJ2-1
size: .
CDR3: CASTWGNYNEQFF
DNA: TGTGCCAGCACCTGGGGGAACTACAATGAGCAGTTCTTC

D: TRBD1
V: TRBV19
J: TRBJ2-1
size: .
CDR3: CASSIDRDRGFGRNGEQFF
DNA: TGTGCCAGTAGTATAGATCGGGACAGGGGCTTTGGACGGAACGGCGAGCAGTTCTTC

D: .
V: TRBV11-1
J: TRBJ2-7
size: .
CDR3: CASSSSDYEQYF
DNA: TGTGCCAGCAGCTCCTCCGACTACGAGCAGTACTTC

D: TRBD1
V: TRBV19
J: TRBJ1-1
size: .
CDR3: CASTQPGQGRRHAFF
DNA: TGTGCCAGTACTCAACCGGGACAGGGTAGGCGTCATGCTTTCTTT

D: .
V: TRBV9
J: TRBJ1-1
size: .
CDR3: CASSPGLRGGTEAFF
DNA: TGTGCCAGCAGCCCCGGTCTCCGGGGAGGTACTGAAGCTTTCTTT

D: .
V: TRBV5-5
J: TRBJ1-1
size: once
CDR3: CASSFKPNTEAFF
DNA: TGTGCCAGCAGCTTTAAGCCGAACACTGAAGCTTTCTTT

D: .
V: TRBV6-1
J: TRBJ1-4
size: .
CDR3: CATIPGAHNEKLFF
DNA: TGTGCCACAATCCCGGGAGCCCATAATGAAAAACTGTTTTTT

D: .
V: TRBV28
J: TRBJ2-5
size: .
CDR3: CASTLGVGGGTQYF
DNA: TGTGCCAGCACCTTGGGGGTGGGAGGAGGGACCCAGTACTTC

D: TRBD2
V: TRBV7-7
J: TRBJ2-2
size: few
CDR3: CASSPGLAGRGTGELFF
DNA: TGTGCCAGCAGCCCAGGACTAGCGGGGAGGGGAACCGGGGAGCTGTTTTTT

D: .
V: TRBV7-2
J: TRBJ1-2
size: .
CDR3: CASSDEKRGSGLKNYGYTF
DNA: TGTGCCAGCAGCGACGAGAAAAGAGGGTCGGGACTAAAAAACTATGGCTACACCTTC

D: .
V: TRBV7-2
J: TRBJ2-2
size: .
CDR3: CASSFYGVGTGELFF
DNA: TGTGCCAGCAGCTTTTACGGGGTTGGAACCGGGGAGCTGTTTTTT

D: TRBD1
V: TRBV11-2
J: TRBJ1-1
size: few
CDR3: CASSEQMGQGNTEAFF
DNA: TGTGCCAGCAGCGAACAAATGGGACAGGGGAACACTGAAGCTTTCTTT

D: .
V: TRBV5-1
J: TRBJ1-3
size: .
CDR3: CASSLAGTGNTIYF
DNA: TGCGCCAGCAGCTTGGCAGGGACTGGAAACACCATATATTTT

D: TRBD2
V: TRBV2
J: TRBJ2-1
size: once
CDR3: CAAGGGSFAEQFF
DNA: TGTGCCGCCGGGGGGGGGTCTTTCGCTGAGCAGTTCTTC

D: .
V: TRBV6-1
J: TRBJ1-1
size: .
CDR3: CASSEYGRSEAFF
DNA: TGTGCCAGCAGTGAATATGGACGCAGTGAAGCTTTCTTT

D: TRBD1
V: TRBV10-3
J: TRBJ1-1
size: few
CDR3: CAISEGDRAVF
DNA: TGTGCCATCAGTGAGGGAGACAGGGCTGTCTTT

D: .
V: TRBV5-6
J: TRBJ1-1
size: once
CDR3: CASSLVASFGTEAFF
DNA: TGTGCCAGCAGCTTGGTGGCCAGCTTTGGGACTGAAGCTTTCTTT

D: TRBD1
V: TRBV5-1
J: TRBJ2-7
size: few
CDR3: CASSLVTGGYEQYF
DNA: TGCGCCAGCAGCTTGGTTACAGGGGGCTACGAGCAGTACTTC

D: .
V: TRBV19
J: TRBJ1-6
size: .
CDR3: CASSIQGSGAPLHF
DNA: TGTGCCAGTAGTATTCAGGGGTCGGGGGCCCCCCTCCACTTT

D: .
V: TRBV7-2
J: TRBJ2-7
size: .
CDR3: CASSLAFSGREQYF
DNA: TGTGCCAGCAGCTTAGCGTTTTCGGGGCGGGAGCAGTACTTC

D: .
V: TRBV10-3
J: TRBJ1-1
size: .
CDR3: CAISESRVGTEAFF
DNA: TGTGCCATCAGTGAGTCTAGGGTCGGCACTGAAGCTTTCTTT

D: TRBD1
V: TRBV7-9
J: TRBJ1-2
size: .
CDR3: CASSPSGQNYGYTF
DNA: TGTGCCAGCAGCCCATCGGGACAGAACTATGGCTACACCTTC

D: .
V: TRBV19
J: TRBJ1-5
size: .
CDR3: CASRNGASNQPQHF
DNA: TGTGCCAGTCGAAATGGGGCTAGCAATCAGCCCCAGCATTTT

D: TRBD1
V: TRBV29-1
J: TRBJ2-1
size: .
CDR3: CSVEPDRADEQFF
DNA: TGCAGCGTTGAACCTGACAGGGCCGATGAGCAGTTCTTC

D: .
V: TRBV21-1
J: TRBJ1-5
size: .
CDR3: CATKPGTGGPNQPQHF
DNA: TGTGCCACCAAACCCGGGACAGGGGGCCCCAATCAGCCCCAGCATTTT

D: TRBD1
V: TRBV27
J: TRBJ1-2
size: .
CDR3: CASSRQGYYTF
DNA: TGTGCCAGCAGTAGACAGGGTTACTACACCTTC

D: TRBD1
V: TRBV15
J: TRBJ1-2
size: few
CDR3: CATSRAVTGYSYGYTF
DNA: TGTGCCACCAGCAGAGCCGTGACAGGGTATTCCTATGGCTACACCTTC

D: .
V: TRBV2
J: TRBJ2-4
size: .
CDR3: CASSLKRTKNIQYF
DNA: TGTGCCAGCAGTCTCAAACGGACCAAAAACATTCAGTACTTC

D: .
V: TRBV4-1
J: TRBJ2-7
size: .
CDR3: CASSQGEGTAQYF
DNA: TGCGCCAGCAGCCAGGGAGAGGGGACGGCTCAGTACTTC

D: .
V: TRBV4-1
J: TRBJ1-1
size: .
CDR3: CASSLPYTEAFF
DNA: TGCGCCAGCAGCCTCCCATACACTGAAGCTTTCTTT

D: .
V: TRBV9
J: TRBJ1-1
size: few
CDR3: CASSVQAVNTEAFF
DNA: TGTGCCAGCAGCGTACAAGCCGTGAACACTGAAGCTTTCTTT

D: .
V: TRBV6-1
J: TRBJ2-7
size: once
CDR3: CASIRDRAYEQYF
DNA: TGTGCCAGCATACGCGACAGAGCCTACGAGCAGTACTTC

D: .
V: TRBV7-9
J: TRBJ2-1
size: .
CDR3: CASSLEGISNEQFF
DNA: TGTGCCAGCAGCTTAGAGGGTATTAGCAATGAGCAGTTCTTC

D: .
V: TRBV2
J: TRBJ1-2
size: .
CDR3: CATPRGFNGYTF
DNA: TGTGCCACTCCGAGGGGGTTCAATGGCTACACCTTC

D: .
V: TRBV6-5
J: TRBJ2-4
size: .
CDR3: CASSYSRVFAPGMF
DNA: TGTGCCAGCAGTTACAGCCGGGTGTTCGCCCCCGGGATGTTC

D: .
V: TRBV2
J: TRBJ2-7
size: .
CDR3: CASSPARIAYEQYF
DNA: TGTGCCAGCAGTCCGGCTCGGATCGCCTACGAGCAGTACTTC

D: .
V: TRBV6-1
J: TRBJ1-6
size: .
CDR3: CASSEEVPESSYNSPLHF
DNA: TGTGCCAGCAGTGAAGAGGTACCAGAGAGCTCCTATAATTCACCCCTCCACTTT

D: .
V: TRBV11-1
J: TRBJ2-1
size: once
CDR3: CASSGAVSYNEQFF
DNA: TGTGCCAGCAGCGGGGCGGTCTCCTACAATGAGCAGTTCTTC

D: .
V: TRBV11-3
J: TRBJ1-1
size: .
CDR3: CASSKGPGINTEAFF
DNA: TGTGCCAGCTCGAAGGGGCCGGGAATAAACACTGAAGCTTTCTTT

D: TRBD1
V: TRBV9
J: TRBJ1-4
size: .
CDR3: CASSAGPTGVEKLFF
DNA: TGTGCCAGCAGCGCGGGGCCCACAGGGGTTGAAAAACTGTTTTTT

D: .
V: TRBV30
J: TRBJ1-3
size: once
CDR3: CAWSRGDSGNTIYF
DNA: TGTGCCTGGAGTCGTGGGGACTCTGGAAACACCATATATTTT

D: .
V: TRBV9
J: TRBJ2-7
size: few
CDR3: CASSAHGSSYEQYF
DNA: TGTGCCAGCAGCGCCCACGGGAGCTCCTACGAGCAGTACTTC

D: .
V: TRBV14
J: TRBJ2-3
size: .
CDR3: CASSQPLTGSVSTDTQYF
DNA: TGTGCCAGCAGCCAACCGCTCACAGGGAGTGTTAGTACAGATACGCAGTATTTT

D: .
V: TRBV6-6
J: TRBJ1-1
size: .
CDR3: CASSYPAGSGTEAFF
DNA: TGTGCCAGCAGTTACCCGGCAGGGTCGGGGACTGAAGCTTTCTTT

D: TRBD1
V: TRBV5-6
J: TRBJ1-3
size: .
CDR3: CASSPGQGFSGNTIYF
DNA: TGTGCCAGCAGCCCTGGACAGGGGTTCTCTGGAAACACCATATATTTT

D: .
V: TRBV14
J: TRBJ1-5
size: once
CDR3: CASSRVRVSQPQHF
DNA: TGTGCCAGCAGCCGTGTGAGGGTTAGTCAGCCCCAGCATTTT

D: .
V: TRBV5-6
J: TRBJ2-7
size: .
CDR3: CASSYGLTGYEQYF
DNA: TGTGCCAGCAGTTACGGACTGACCGGCTACGAGCAGTACTTC